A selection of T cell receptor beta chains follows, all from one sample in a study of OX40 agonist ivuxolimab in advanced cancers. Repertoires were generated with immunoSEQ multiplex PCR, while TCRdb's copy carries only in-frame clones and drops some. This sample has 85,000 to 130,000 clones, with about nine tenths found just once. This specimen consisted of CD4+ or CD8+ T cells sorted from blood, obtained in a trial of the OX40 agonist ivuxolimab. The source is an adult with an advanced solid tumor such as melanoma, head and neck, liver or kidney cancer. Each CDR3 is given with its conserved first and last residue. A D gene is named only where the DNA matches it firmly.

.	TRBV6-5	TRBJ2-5	CASSYGLAGGETQYF	TGTGCCAGCAGTTACGGGCTAGCTGGTGGAGAGACCCAGTACTTC
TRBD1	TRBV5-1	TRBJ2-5	CASSPGTGRRETQYF	TGCGCCAGCAGCCCTGGGACAGGGAGGCGAGAGACCCAGTACTTC
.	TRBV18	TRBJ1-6	CASSPTFGGLEAPLHF	TGTGCCAGCTCACCGACGTTCGGAGGCCTTGAGGCACCCCTCCACTTT
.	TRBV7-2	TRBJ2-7	CASSLNGPYEQYF	TGTGCCAGCAGCTTAAACGGACCCTACGAGCAGTACTTC
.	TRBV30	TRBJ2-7	CAWSSHRAPNEQYF	TGTGCCTGGAGTTCCCACAGGGCCCCCAACGAGCAGTACTTC
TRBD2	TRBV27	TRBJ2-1	CASSESGGFYNEQFF	TGTGCCAGCAGTGAGAGCGGGGGCTTTTACAATGAGCAGTTCTTC
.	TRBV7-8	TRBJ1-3	CASSLAGTRNTIYF	TGTGCCAGCAGCTTAGCAGGAACGAGAAACACCATATATTTT
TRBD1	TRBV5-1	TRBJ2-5	CASSSGRTGGGETQYF	TGCGCCAGCAGTAGTGGTCGGACAGGGGGCGGCGAGACCCAGTACTTC
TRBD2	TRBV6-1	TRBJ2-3	CASSETGTSMDTQYF	TGTGCCAGCAGTGAAACCGGGACTAGCATGGATACGCAGTATTTT
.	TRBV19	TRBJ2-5	CASSIGSPGARETQYF	TGTGCCAGTAGTATAGGGTCTCCGGGGGCAAGAGAGACCCAGTACTTC
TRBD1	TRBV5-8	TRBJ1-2	CASRGRTGDYGYTF	TGTGCCAGCAGGGGAAGAACAGGGGACTATGGCTACACCTTC
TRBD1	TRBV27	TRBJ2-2	CASRPYRRGPNTGELFF	TGTGCCAGCAGACCATACCGTAGGGGGCCGAACACCGGGGAGCTGTTTTTT
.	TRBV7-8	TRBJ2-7	CASSQNRVPPYEQYF	TGTGCCAGCAGCCAGAACAGGGTTCCTCCCTACGAGCAGTACTTC
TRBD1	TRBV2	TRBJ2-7	CSDQQGFVSSYEQYF	TGTTCGGACCAACAGGGGTTTGTTTCTTCTTACGAGCAGTACTTC
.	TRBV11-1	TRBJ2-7	CASSSLPGPSYEQYF	TGTGCCAGCAGCTCTCTTCCGGGACCCTCCTACGAGCAGTACTTC
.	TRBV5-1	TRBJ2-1	CASSFGGSSYNEQFF	TGCGCCAGCAGCTTCGGGGGTAGCTCCTACAATGAGCAGTTCTTC
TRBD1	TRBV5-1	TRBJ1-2	CASSPGQGNNYGYTF	TGCGCCAGCAGCCCGGGACAGGGGAATAACTATGGCTACACCTTC